A selection of T cell receptor beta chains follows, all from one sample in a study of T cell responses to AZD1222 COVID-19 vaccine. The repertoire was sequenced with immunoSEQ multiplex PCR; TCRdb's copy has only in-frame clones and lacks some. The repertoire includes tens of thousands of clones, 80% to 95% of them detected once, and around 10% sits in the top ten. The sequencing here drew on peripheral blood, taken 28 days after the second AZD1222 dose. These receptor sequences come from an adult who received the AZD1222 COVID-19 vaccine. CDR3s include the opening cysteine and the closing phenylalanine or tryptophan. A D gene is named only where the DNA matches it firmly. Clone sizes are given selectively: once, few, many, or a class where the clone is expanded.

TRBJ1-1 NA TRBV3-1/TRBV3-2 NA TGTGCCAGCAGCCCCGTAGGAGGGGAATCAAACACTGAAGCTTTCTTT CASSPVGGESNTEAFF
TRBJ1-6 TRBD1 TRBV6-1 NA TGTGCCAGCAGTGGCAGACAGGGGGCGTACTATAATTCACCCCTCCACTTT CASSGRQGAYYNSPLHF
TRBJ2-7 NA TRBV3-1/TRBV3-2 NA TGTGCCAGCAGCCCCCCGACGGGGGAGCAGTACTTC CASSPPTGEQYF
TRBJ1-2 NA TRBV5-1 NA TGCGCCAGCAGCTTGGAGCAGCCCTATAACTATGGCTACACCTTC CASSLEQPYNYGYTF
TRBJ2-2 TRBD2 TRBV3-1/TRBV3-2 NA TGTGCCAGCAGCCAAGAGGGAGGGCCCTCCGGGGAGCTGTTTTTT CASSQEGGPSGELFF
TRBJ1-1 NA TRBV29-1 few TGCAGCGTTGAGGCAGGGACGAACACTGAAGCTTTCTTT CSVEAGTNTEAFF
TRBJ1-6 NA TRBV30 NA TGTGCCTGGAAGGGGACACTAAGCTCCTATAATTCACCCCTCCACTTT CAWKGTLSSYNSPLHF
TRBJ2-3 TRBD2 TRBV2 NA TGTGCCAGCAGCGGGAGGGGAGCGGGAGGTGATACGCAGTATTTT CASSGRGAGGDTQYF
TRBJ2-1 TRBD2 TRBV27 NA TGTGCCAGCAGTTCGCCGTCGGGACTAGCGGAACTGGTACAGTTCTTC CASSSPSGLAELVQFF
TRBJ2-1 NA TRBV6-5 NA TGTGCCAGCGGGGGGAGAGGGCCGGATGAGCAGTTCTTC CASGGRGPDEQFF
TRBJ2-5 TRBD2 TRBV7-9 NA TGTGCCAGCACTCTAGCGGGAAGTGAGACCCAGTACTTC CASTLAGSETQYF
TRBJ1-2 NA TRBV5-1 NA TGCGCCAGCACCCTCGGGGGAAACTATGGCTACACCTTC CASTLGGNYGYTF
TRBJ2-7 NA TRBV28 NA TGTGCCAGCAGTCAAGACGGTTACGAGCAGTACTTC CASSQDGYEQYF
TRBJ1-1 NA TRBV2 few TGTGCCAGCAGTGGCGGCCAAGACACTGAAGCTTTCTTT CASSGGQDTEAFF
TRBJ1-1 NA TRBV5-1 NA TGCGCCAGCAGCTTGCGGCCGGTGAACACTGAAGCTTTCTTT CASSLRPVNTEAFF
TRBJ2-3 TRBD1 TRBV15 NA TGTGCCACCACCCGGGACAGAAGCACAGATACGCAGTATTTT CATTRDRSTDTQYF
TRBJ1-5 NA TRBV9 NA TGTGCCAGCAGCTCCCCTCTGAGGAGACGGAACAATCAGCCCCAGCATTTT CASSSPLRRRNNQPQHF
TRBJ2-7 TRBD2 TRBV5-1 NA TGCGCCAGCAGCCTGGGGGGGAGTAGCGGTTCCTACGAGCAGTACTTC CASSLGGSSGSYEQYF
TRBJ1-5 NA TRBV5-1 NA TGCGCCAGCAGCTTGAGCCCCGGTGGCAATCAGCCCCAGCATTTT CASSLSPGGNQPQHF
TRBJ1-1 TRBD1 TRBV7-9 NA TGTGCCAGCAGCTTAGGACAGGGTGCGAACACTGAAGCTTTCTTT CASSLGQGANTEAFF
TRBJ1-4 NA TRBV5-1 NA TGCGCCAGCAGCCCGAGGGGGGGTAATGAAAAACTGTTTTTT CASSPRGGNEKLFF
TRBJ1-2 NA TRBV14 NA TGTGCCAGCAGCCAAGTACAGGGAGCTAACTATGGCTACACCTTC CASSQVQGANYGYTF
TRBJ1-5 NA TRBV5-1 NA TGCGCCAGCAGCTTGAGATGGGATCAGCCCCAGCATTTT CASSLRWDQPQHF
TRBJ1-6 NA TRBV2 NA TGTGCCAGCAGTGACCGGACTGCGAGGAATTCACCCCTCCACTTT CASSDRTARNSPLHF
TRBJ1-2 NA TRBV6-5 NA TGTGCCAGCAGCCAGGCTACCTATGGCTACACCTTC CASSQATYGYTF
TRBJ1-1 NA TRBV3-1/TRBV3-2 NA TGTGCCAGCAGCCAGGCAGGGGTCAGAACTGAAGCTTTCTTT CASSQAGVRTEAFF
TRBJ2-7 NA TRBV13 NA TGTGCCAGCAGCCCAAAGGGGGGCGTAGCCTCTTACGAGCAGTACTTC CASSPKGGVASYEQYF
TRBJ2-7 NA TRBV3-1/TRBV3-2 NA TGTGCCAGCAGCCAAGGGGGGGGGCCCTACGAGCAGTACTTC CASSQGGGPYEQYF
TRBJ1-1 NA TRBV11-2 NA TGTGCCAGCAGCTTAGTTCTGAACACTGAAGCTTTCTTT CASSLVLNTEAFF
TRBJ2-7 TRBD2 TRBV5-5 once TGTGCCAGCAGCCTGTCGACTAGCGGGGGATCCCTAGGGTACGAGCAGTACTTC CASSLSTSGGSLGYEQYF
TRBJ2-3 NA TRBV5-1 NA TGCGCCAGCAGCTTGGAACGGCGGGGAGTGGATACGCAGTATTTT CASSLERRGVDTQYF
TRBJ1-4 TRBD1 TRBV18 once TGTGCCAGCTCACCGTCCCGGGACAGGGGGCGGAGTGAAAAACTGTTTTTT CASSPSRDRGRSEKLFF
TRBJ2-3 NA TRBV29-1 NA TGCAGCGTTGGCGACAGTAAACCCCCAAATACGCAGTATTTT CSVGDSKPPNTQYF
TRBJ1-2 NA TRBV7-3 NA TGTGCCAGCAGCTTCTCGGGGGCGGAAGGCTACACCTTC CASSFSGAEGYTF
TRBJ1-6 NA TRBV18 NA TGTGCCAGCTCACGTGAATATTTACAGGCACGTAATTCACCCCTCCACTTT CASSREYLQARNSPLHF
TRBJ1-1 NA TRBV13 NA TGTGCCAGCAGCTTCGTCGAGAAGGGGAACACTGAAGCTTTCTTT CASSFVEKGNTEAFF
TRBJ1-6 NA TRBV3-1/TRBV3-2 NA TGTGCCAGCAGCCAAAATCTGGGTTCACCCCTCCACTTT CASSQNLGSPLHF
TRBJ1-5 TRBD1 TRBV7-9 NA TGTGCCAGCAGCTTAAACCACAGGGGCGACCAGCCCCAGCATTTT CASSLNHRGDQPQHF
TRBJ2-3 NA TRBV2 NA TGTGCCAGCAGTGACCGGAGCACAGATACGCAGTATTTT CASSDRSTDTQYF
TRBJ1-4 NA TRBV3-1/TRBV3-2 NA TGTGCCAGCAGCCAAGGTATACATACTAATGAAAAACTGTTTTTT CASSQGIHTNEKLFF
TRBJ2-2 TRBD2 TRBV6-4 NA TGTGCCAGCAGTGACTCGACTAGCGGGACCGGGGAGCTGTTTTTT CASSDSTSGTGELFF
TRBJ2-2 NA TRBV18 NA TGTGCCAGCTCACCAAGTTCGGGGGCATACACCGGGGAGCTGTTTTTT CASSPSSGAYTGELFF
TRBJ2-5 NA TRBV5-1 NA TGCGCCAGCAGCTGGGCAGGGCAGGCTGGGGGAGAGACCCAGTACTTC CASSWAGQAGGETQYF
TRBJ1-2 NA TRBV19 NA TGTGCCAGTACCTCCTCGAGGGGCAGGGATACTAACTATGGCTACACCTTC CASTSSRGRDTNYGYTF
TRBJ1-2 TRBD1 TRBV5-5 NA TGTGCCAGCAGCCTGCGACAGGGCTATGGCTACACCTTC CASSLRQGYGYTF
TRBJ2-3 NA TRBV14 NA TGTGCCAGCAGCCCGCGATCCAACACAGATACGCAGTATTTT CASSPRSNTDTQYF
TRBJ1-4 TRBD1 TRBV2 NA TGTGCCAGCACCCCGGGACAGACTGAAAAACTGTTTTTT CASTPGQTEKLFF
TRBJ1-4 NA TRBV30 NA TGTGCCTGGAGTAAACAGGGATTTGTTGAAAAACTGTTTTTT CAWSKQGFVEKLFF
TRBJ1-5 NA TRBV21-1 once TGTGCCAGCAGCAAAGAGGTTCGGGCGATGATGGATCAGCCCCAGCATTTT CASSKEVRAMMDQPQHF
TRBJ2-2 TRBD2 TRBV7-3 NA TGTGCCAGCAGCCAAGCGGGAGGAGGCCCCAACACCGGGGAGCTGTTTTTT CASSQAGGGPNTGELFF
TRBJ2-6 NA TRBV11-2 NA TGTGCCAGCAGCGCCAGATACGGAATCTCTGGGGCCAACGTCCTGACTTTC CASSARYGISGANVLTF
TRBJ1-6 TRBD1 TRBV19 NA TGTGCCAGTAATCAACCTCGACAGGGCTCCTATAATTCACCCCTCCACTTT CASNQPRQGSYNSPLHF
TRBJ1-2 NA TRBV28 NA TGTGCCAGCAGTTCTTGGGTTGGATGGGACCCCTACTATGGCTACACCTTC CASSSWVGWDPYYGYTF
TRBJ2-1 TRBD2 TRBV20-1 NA TGCAGTGCTTTGGGGGGGGATGAGCAGTTCTTC CSALGGDEQFF
TRBJ1-2 NA TRBV10-3 NA TGTGCCATCGGTAGAGGGGTGGACTATGGCTACACCTTC CAIGRGVDYGYTF
TRBJ2-7 TRBD2 TRBV7-8 NA TGTGCCAGCAGCTTAGCAGGGACTAGCGGGAGCTACGAGCAGTACTTC CASSLAGTSGSYEQYF
TRBJ1-1 NA TRBV19 NA TGTGCCAGTAGTACCGGGGGCAGGGGCCCGAACACTGAAGCTTTCTTT CASSTGGRGPNTEAFF
TRBJ2-5 NA TRBV14 NA TGTGCCAGCAGTCAAGGGGGTATTGGAGAGACCCAGTACTTC CASSQGGIGETQYF
TRBJ2-7 TRBD1 TRBV19 NA TGTGCCAGTAGTTCCCGGGACAGCTCCTACGAGCAGTACTTC CASSSRDSSYEQYF
TRBJ1-3 NA TRBV5-6 NA TGTGCCAGCAGCCGAAAGGGGACACTTGGAAACACCATATATTTT CASSRKGTLGNTIYF